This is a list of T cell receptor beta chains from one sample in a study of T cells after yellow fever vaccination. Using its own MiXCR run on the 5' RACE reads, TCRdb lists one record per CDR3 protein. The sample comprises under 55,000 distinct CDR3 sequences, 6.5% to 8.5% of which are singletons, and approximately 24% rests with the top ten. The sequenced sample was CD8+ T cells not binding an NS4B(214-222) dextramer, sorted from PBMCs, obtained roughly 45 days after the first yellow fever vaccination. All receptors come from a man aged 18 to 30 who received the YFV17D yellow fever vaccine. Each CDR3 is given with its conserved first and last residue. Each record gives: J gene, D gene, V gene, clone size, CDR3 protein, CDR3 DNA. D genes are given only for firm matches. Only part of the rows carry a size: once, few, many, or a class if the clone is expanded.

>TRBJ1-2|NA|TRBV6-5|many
CASSYGASFYGYTF
TGTGCCAGCAGTTACGGAGCCAGCTTTTATGGCTACACCTTC
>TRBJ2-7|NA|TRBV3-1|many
CASSQDFIARTYEQYF
TGTGCCAGCAGCCAAGATTTTATCGCTAGAACCTACGAGCAGTACTTC
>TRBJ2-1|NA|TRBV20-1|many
CSAREGLGRIEQFF
TGCAGTGCTAGAGAGGGGCTGGGCCGCATTGAGCAGTTCTTC
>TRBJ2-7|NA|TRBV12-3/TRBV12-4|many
CASSSAVGLSEQYF
TGTGCCAGCAGTTCTGCGGTGGGGTTAAGCGAGCAGTACTTC
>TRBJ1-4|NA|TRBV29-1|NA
CSVKSGGKLFF
TGCAGCGTTAAAAGCGGCGGAAAACTGTTTTTT
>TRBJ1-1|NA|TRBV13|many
CASSEGRGENTEAFF
TGTGCCAGCAGCGAAGGGAGGGGGGAGAACACTGAAGCTTTCTTT
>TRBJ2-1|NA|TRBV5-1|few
CASSLDRSYNEQFF
TGCGCCAGCAGCTTGGACAGGAGCTACAATGAGCAGTTCTTC
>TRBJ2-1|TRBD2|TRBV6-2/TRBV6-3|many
CASRGGGGGNEQFF
TGTGCCAGCCGAGGCGGGGGAGGCGGTAATGAGCAGTTCTTC
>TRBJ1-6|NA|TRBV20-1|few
CSAPSQDLSYNSPLHF
TGCAGTGCTCCAAGTCAGGACCTCTCCTATAATTCACCCCTCCACTTT
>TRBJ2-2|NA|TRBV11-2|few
CASSLGTPESTGELFF
TGTGCCAGCAGCTTAGGGACACCGGAATCCACCGGGGAGCTGTTTTTT
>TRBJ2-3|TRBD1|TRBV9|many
CASSRDRVTDTQYF
TGTGCCAGCAGCCGGGACAGGGTAACAGATACGCAGTATTTT
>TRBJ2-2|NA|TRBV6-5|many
CASSLTAGNTGELFF
TGTGCCAGCAGTTTAACCGCGGGCAACACCGGGGAGCTGTTTTTT
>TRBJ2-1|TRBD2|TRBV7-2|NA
CTSSAGLAGGNEQFF
TGTACCAGCAGCGCCGGACTAGCGGGAGGAAATGAGCAGTTCTTC
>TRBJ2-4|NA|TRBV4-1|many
CASSQADIAKNIQYF
TGCGCCAGCAGCCAAGCTGATATAGCCAAAAACATTCAGTACTTC
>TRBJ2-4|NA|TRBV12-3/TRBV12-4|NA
CASSLIGGRGGTKNIQYF
TGTGCCAGCAGTTTAATTGGGGGTCGGGGAGGTACCAAAAACATTCAGTACTTC
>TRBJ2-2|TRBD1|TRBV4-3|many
CASSQETYPGTESNTGELFF
TGCGCCAGCAGCCAAGAGACTTACCCCGGGACAGAGTCGAACACCGGGGAGCTGTTTTTT
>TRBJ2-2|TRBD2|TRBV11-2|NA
CASSLPSGARATGELFF
TGTGCCAGCAGCTTACCTAGCGGGGCCAGGGCTACCGGGGAGCTGTTTTTT
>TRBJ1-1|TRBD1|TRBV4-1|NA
CASSHRDRGTEAFF
TGCGCCAGCAGCCACCGGGACAGGGGGACTGAAGCTTTCTTT
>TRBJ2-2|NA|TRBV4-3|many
CASSQDHSVGLNTGELFF
TGCGCCAGCAGCCAAGATCATAGTGTAGGGCTTAACACCGGGGAGCTGTTTTTT
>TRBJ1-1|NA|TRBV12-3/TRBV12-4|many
CASSLAIVPNAEAFF
TGTGCCAGCAGTTTAGCTATCGTCCCGAACGCTGAAGCTTTCTTT
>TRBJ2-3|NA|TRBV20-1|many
CSARPSLRRPDTQYF
TGCAGTGCTAGACCCAGTTTGAGGCGCCCAGATACGCAGTATTTT
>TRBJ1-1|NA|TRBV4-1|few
CASSQVYSEAFF
TGCGCCAGCAGCCAAGTTTACAGTGAAGCTTTCTTT
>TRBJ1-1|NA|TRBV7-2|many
CASNQPGAFPEAFF
TGTGCCAGCAACCAACCAGGGGCCTTTCCTGAAGCTTTCTTT
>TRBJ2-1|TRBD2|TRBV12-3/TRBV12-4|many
CASSSVGGGLNEQFF
TGTGCCAGCAGTTCGGTAGGCGGGGGACTGAATGAGCAGTTCTTC
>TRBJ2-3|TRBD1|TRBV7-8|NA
CASSFGQGADTQYF
TGTGCCAGCAGCTTCGGGCAGGGGGCAGATACGCAGTATTTT
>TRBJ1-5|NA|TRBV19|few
CASSIALYSNQPQHF
TGTGCCAGTAGTATAGCCCTATATAGCAATCAGCCCCAGCATTTT
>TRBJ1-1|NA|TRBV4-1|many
CASSQDGGVIGNTEAFF
TGCGCCAGCAGCCAAGACGGGGGGGTGATCGGGAACACTGAAGCTTTCTTT
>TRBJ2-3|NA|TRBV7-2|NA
CASSLSGSTRATDTQYF
TGTGCCAGCAGCTTGTCCGGGTCCACTCGAGCCACAGATACGCAGTATTTT